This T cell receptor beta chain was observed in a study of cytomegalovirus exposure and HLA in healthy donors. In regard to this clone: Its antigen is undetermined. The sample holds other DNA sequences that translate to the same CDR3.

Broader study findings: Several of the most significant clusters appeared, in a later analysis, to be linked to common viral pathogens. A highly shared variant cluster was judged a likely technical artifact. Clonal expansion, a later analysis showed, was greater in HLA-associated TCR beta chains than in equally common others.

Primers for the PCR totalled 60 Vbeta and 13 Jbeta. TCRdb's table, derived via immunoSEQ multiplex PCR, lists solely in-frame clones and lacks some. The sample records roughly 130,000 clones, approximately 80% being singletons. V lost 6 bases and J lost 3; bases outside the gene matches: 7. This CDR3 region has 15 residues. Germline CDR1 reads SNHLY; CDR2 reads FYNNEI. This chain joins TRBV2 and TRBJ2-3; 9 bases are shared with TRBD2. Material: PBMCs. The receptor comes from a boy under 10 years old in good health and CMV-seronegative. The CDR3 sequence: CASSRAGGGTDTQYF. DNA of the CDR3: TGTGCCAGCAGCCGAGCGGGGGGAGGTACAGATACGCAGTATTTT.